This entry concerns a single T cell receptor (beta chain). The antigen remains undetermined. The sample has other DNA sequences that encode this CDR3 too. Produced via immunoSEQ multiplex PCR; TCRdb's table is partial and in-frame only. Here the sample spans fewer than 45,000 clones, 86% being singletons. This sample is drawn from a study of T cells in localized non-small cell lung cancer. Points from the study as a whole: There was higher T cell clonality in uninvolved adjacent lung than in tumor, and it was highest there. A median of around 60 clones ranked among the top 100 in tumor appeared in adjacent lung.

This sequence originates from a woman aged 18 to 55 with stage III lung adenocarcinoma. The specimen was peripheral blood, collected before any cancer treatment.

For the CDR3, the DNA is TGCGCCAGCAGCCCGAACCGGCAGGGTAGGGAAAAACTGTTTTTT. It codes for CASSPNRQGREKLFF. The rearrangement uses TRBV5-1 and TRBJ1-4, with D tentatively TRBD1 (5 bases). This CDR3 has 15 amino acids. Trimming cost V 4 bases and J 8 bases, with 18 bases left between them. Germline CDR1 and CDR2: SGHRS and YFSETQ.